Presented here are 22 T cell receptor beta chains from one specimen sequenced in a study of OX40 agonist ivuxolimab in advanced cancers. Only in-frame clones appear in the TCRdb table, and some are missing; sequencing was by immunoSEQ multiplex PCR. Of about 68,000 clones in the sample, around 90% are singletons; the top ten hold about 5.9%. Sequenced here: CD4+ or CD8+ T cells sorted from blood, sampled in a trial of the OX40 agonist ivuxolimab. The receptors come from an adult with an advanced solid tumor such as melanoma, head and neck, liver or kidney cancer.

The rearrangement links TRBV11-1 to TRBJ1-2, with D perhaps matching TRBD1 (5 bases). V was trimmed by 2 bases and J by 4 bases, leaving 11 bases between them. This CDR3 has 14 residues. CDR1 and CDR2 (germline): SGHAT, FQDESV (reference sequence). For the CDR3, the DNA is TGTGCCAGCAGCTTACGGGAGAGGGGCTATGGCTACACCTTC. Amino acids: CASSLRERGYGYTF.

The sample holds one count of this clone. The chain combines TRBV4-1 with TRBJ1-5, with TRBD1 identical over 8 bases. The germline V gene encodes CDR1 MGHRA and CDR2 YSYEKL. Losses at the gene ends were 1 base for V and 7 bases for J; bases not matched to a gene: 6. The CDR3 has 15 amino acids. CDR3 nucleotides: TGCGCCAGCAGCCAAGGGGACAGGTGGGGACAGCCCCAGCATTTT. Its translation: CASSQGDRWGQPQHF.

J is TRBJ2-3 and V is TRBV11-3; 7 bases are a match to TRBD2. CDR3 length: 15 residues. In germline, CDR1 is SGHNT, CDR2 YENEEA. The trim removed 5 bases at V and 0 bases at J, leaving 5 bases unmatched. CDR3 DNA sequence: TGTGCCAGCAGCCCGGGGGGACTTAGCACAGATACGCAGTATTTT. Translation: CASSPGGLSTDTQYF.

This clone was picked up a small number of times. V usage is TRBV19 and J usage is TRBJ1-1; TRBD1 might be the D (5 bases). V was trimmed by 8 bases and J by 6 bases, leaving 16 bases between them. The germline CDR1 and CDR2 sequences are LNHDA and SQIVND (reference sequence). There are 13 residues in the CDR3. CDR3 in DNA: TGTGCCAGTGGGACGGGGCTCCTACCTGAAGCTTTCTTT. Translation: CASGTGLLPEAFF.

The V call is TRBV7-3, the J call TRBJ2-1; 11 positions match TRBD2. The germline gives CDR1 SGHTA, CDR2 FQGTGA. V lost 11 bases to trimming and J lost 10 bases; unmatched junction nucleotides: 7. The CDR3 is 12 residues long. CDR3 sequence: CASAGLAGEQFF. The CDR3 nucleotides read TGTGCCTCCGCCGGACTAGCGGGCGAGCAGTTCTTC. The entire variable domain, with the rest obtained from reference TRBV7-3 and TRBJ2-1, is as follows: GAGVSQTPSNKVTEKGKYVELRCDPISGHTALYWYRQSLGQGPEFLIYFQGTGAADDSGLPNDRFFAVRPEGSVSTLKIQRTERGDSAVYLCASAGLAGEQFFGPGTRLTVL.

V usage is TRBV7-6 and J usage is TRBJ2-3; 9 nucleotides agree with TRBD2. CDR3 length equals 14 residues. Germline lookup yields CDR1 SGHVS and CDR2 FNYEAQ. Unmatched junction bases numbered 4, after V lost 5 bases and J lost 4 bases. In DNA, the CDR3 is TGTGCCAGCAGCCTTAGCGGGAGTGCAGATACGCAGTATTTT. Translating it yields CASSLSGSADTQYF. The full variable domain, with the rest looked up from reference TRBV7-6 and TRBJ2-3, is GAGVSQSPRYKVTKRGQDVALRCDPISGHVSLYWYRQALGQGPEFLTYFNYEAQQDKSGLPNDRFSAERPEGSISTLTIQRTEQRDSAMYRCASSLSGSADTQYFGPGTRLTVL.

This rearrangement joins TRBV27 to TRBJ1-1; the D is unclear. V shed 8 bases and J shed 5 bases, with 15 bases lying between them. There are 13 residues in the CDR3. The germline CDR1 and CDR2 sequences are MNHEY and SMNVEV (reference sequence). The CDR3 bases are TGTGCCAGCGGCTTAATGGCCTGGACTGAAGCTTTCTTT. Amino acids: CASGLMAWTEAFF.

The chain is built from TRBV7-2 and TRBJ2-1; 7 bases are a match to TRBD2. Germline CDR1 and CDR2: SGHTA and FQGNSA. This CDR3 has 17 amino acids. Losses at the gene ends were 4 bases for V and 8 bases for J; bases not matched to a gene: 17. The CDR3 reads CASSSLGGSRVWDEQFF. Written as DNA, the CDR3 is TGTGCCAGCAGCTCCCTAGGCGGGAGTAGGGTATGGGATGAGCAGTTCTTC. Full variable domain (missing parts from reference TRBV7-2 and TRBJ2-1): GAGVSQSPSNKVTEKGKDVELRCDPISGHTALYWYRQSLGQGLEFLIYFQGNSAPDKSGLPSDRFSAERTGGSVSTLTIQRTQQEDSAVYLCASSSLGGSRVWDEQFFGPGTRLTVL.

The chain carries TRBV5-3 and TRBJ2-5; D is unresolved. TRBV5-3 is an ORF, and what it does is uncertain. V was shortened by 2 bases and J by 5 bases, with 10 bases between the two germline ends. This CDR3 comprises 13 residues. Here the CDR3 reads CARSFAPVETQYF. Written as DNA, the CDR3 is TGTGCCAGAAGCTTTGCCCCGGTGGAGACCCAGTACTTC.

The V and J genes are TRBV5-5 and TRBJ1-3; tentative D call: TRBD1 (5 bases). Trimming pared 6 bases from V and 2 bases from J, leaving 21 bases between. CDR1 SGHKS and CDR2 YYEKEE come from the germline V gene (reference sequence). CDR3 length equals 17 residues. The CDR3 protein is CASTAGRGTGPGNTIYF. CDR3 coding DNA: TGTGCCAGCACGGCGGGGCGAGGGACCGGACCTGGAAACACCATATATTTT.

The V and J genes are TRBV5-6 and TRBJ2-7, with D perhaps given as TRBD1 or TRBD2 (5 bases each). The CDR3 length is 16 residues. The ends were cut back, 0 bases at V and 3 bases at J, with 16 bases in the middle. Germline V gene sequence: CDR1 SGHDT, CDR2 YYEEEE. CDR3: CASSLGIGREFYEQYF. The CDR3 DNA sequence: TGTGCCAGCAGCTTGGGTATCGGCAGGGAGTTCTACGAGCAGTACTTC.

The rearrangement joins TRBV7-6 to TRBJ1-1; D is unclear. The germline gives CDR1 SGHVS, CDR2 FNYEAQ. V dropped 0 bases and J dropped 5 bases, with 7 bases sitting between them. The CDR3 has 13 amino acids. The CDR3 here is CASSLAGDTEAFF. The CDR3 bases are TGTGCCAGCAGCTTAGCGGGTGATACTGAAGCTTTCTTT.

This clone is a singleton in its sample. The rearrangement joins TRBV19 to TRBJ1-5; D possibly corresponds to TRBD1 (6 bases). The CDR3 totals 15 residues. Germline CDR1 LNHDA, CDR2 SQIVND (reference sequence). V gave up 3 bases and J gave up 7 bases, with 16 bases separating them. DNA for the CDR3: TGTGCCAGTAGTATGACTCCCACAGGGAGACAGCCCCAGCATTTT. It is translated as CASSMTPTGRQPQHF.

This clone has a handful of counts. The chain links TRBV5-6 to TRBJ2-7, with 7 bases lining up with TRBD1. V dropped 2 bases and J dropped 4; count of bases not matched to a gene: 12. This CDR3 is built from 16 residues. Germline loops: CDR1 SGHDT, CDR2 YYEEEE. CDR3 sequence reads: CASSFSSGQATYEQYF. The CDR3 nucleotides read TGTGCCAGCAGCTTTAGTTCCGGACAGGCCACTTACGAGCAGTACTTC.

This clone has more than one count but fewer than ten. The CDR3 region has the DNA TGTGCCAGCAGTCCGGCACTAATCGATGAGCAGTTCTTC. This sequence encodes CASSPALIDEQFF. V gene TRBV7-6 combines with J gene TRBJ2-1, with D unclear. CDR1 and CDR2 (germline): SGHVS, FNYEAQ. The CDR3 totals 13 residues. V was clipped by 6 bases and J by 8 bases, with 14 bases between them.

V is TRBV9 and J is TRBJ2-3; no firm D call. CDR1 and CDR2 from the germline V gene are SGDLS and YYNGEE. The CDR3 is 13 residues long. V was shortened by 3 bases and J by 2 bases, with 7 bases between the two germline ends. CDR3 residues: CASSADLTDTQYF. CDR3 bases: TGTGCCAGCAGCGCGGACCTCACAGATACGCAGTATTTT.

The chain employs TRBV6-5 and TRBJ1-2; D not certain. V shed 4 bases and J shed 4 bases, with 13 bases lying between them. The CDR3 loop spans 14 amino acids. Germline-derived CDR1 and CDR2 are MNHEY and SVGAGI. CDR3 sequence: CASSSGLGSYGYTF. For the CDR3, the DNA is TGTGCCAGCAGTTCGGGTTTAGGATCCTATGGCTACACCTTC.

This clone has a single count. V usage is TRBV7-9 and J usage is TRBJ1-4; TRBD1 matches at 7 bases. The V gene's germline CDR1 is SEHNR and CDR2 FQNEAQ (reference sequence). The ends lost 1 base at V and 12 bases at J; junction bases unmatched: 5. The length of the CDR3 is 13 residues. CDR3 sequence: CASSLGQGVQLFF. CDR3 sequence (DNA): TGTGCCAGCAGCTTAGGGCAGGGGGTTCAACTGTTTTTT.

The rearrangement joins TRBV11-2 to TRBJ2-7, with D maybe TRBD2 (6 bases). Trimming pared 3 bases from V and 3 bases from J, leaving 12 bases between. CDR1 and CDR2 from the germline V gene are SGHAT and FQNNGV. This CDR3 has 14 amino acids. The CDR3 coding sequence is TGTGCCAGCAGCTTCTCTACCGGGAGCTACGAGCAGTACTTC. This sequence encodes CASSFSTGSYEQYF.

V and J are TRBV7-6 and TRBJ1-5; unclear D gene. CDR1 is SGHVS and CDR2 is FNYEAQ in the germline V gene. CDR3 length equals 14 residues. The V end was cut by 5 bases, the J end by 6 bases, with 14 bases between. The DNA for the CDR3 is TGTGCCAGCAGCCCAAGAACCCTGAGTCAGCCCCAGCATTTT. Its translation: CASSPRTLSQPQHF.

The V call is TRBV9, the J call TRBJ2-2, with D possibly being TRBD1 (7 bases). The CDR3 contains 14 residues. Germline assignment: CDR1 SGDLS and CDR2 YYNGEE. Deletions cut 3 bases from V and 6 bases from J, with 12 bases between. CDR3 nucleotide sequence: TGTGCCAGCAGCGCCCAGGGGGAGGCCGGGGAGCTGTTTTTT. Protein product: CASSAQGEAGELFF.

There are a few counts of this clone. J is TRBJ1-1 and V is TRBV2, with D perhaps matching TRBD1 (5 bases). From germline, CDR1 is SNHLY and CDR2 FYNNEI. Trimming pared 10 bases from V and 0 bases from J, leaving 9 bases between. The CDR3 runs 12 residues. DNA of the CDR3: TGTGCCACCGGGACCCTGAACACTGAAGCTTTCTTT. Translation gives CATGTLNTEAFF.